Sequencing of this TCR beta chain was carried out in a study of T cell responses to AZD1222 COVID-19 vaccine. Profiling relied on immunoSEQ multiplex PCR, and the TCRdb table lists in-frame clones only, not all of them. The sample records about 140,000 clones, approximately 88% being singletons. Findings and limits, study-wide: Spike-specific TCR breadth and depth both grew after two AZD1222 doses. Baseline seropositivity characterized only a handful of AZD1222 recipients. All repertoire sampling was performed exclusively after the peak T cell response. In a largely white British group with more females than males, clonal diversity was possibly underestimated.

This clone appeared a few times. Its antigen is currently unknown. This TCR was sampled from an adult in good health. Here the sequenced sample was peripheral blood, taken on day 0 of AZD1222 vaccination.

The CDR3 sequence: CASSRTERYGYTF. The CDR3 DNA sequence: TGTGCCAGCAGCCGGACAGAGCGCTATGGCTACACCTTC. The J gene is TRBJ1-2, the V gene TRBV7-9, with a weak D call TRBD1 (6 bases). CDR1 is SEHNR and CDR2 is FQNEAQ in the germline V gene (reference sequence). The germline V and J ends were trimmed by 5 bases and 4 bases, with 11 bases remaining between them. The CDR3 spans 13 residues.